This entry lists 2 T cell receptor beta chains sequenced from one sample in a study of radiotherapy plus CTLA-4 blockade in lung cancer. Assay: immunoSEQ multiplex PCR; the TCRdb copy retains only in-frame clones and omits some. This table has roughly 80,000 clones, roughly four fifths appearing once. The specimen was peripheral blood, collected from a patient treated with radiotherapy plus ipilimumab. These receptors came from a human donor with non-small cell lung cancer whose response to radiotherapy plus ipilimumab could not be evaluated.

This chain connects TRBV7-9 to TRBJ1-5; the D is unclear. From germline, CDR1 is SEHNR and CDR2 FQNEAQ (reference sequence). V lost 5 bases and J 2 bases, leaving 4 bases between the germline ends. The CDR3 is 12 amino acids. The CDR3 DNA reads TGTGCCAGCAGCGGAGGCAATCAGCCCCAGCATTTT. This gives the protein CASSGGNQPQHF.

V is TRBV7-9 and J is TRBJ2-7, with 11 bases that match TRBD2. The CDR3 extends over 16 amino acids. Germline values: CDR1 SEHNR, CDR2 FQNEAQ (reference sequence). Trimming cost V 3 bases and J 5 bases; bases outside gene matches: 9. CDR3 protein: CASSFLRTSGFDEQYF. The CDR3 coding sequence is TGTGCCAGCAGCTTCCTACGGACTAGCGGGTTCGACGAGCAGTACTTC. Complete variable domain (other parts from reference TRBV7-9 and TRBJ2-7): DTGVSQNPRHKITKRGQNVTFRCDPISEHNRLYWYRQTLGQGPEFLTYFQNEAQLEKSRLLSDRFSAERPKGSFSTLEIQRTEQGDSAMYLCASSFLRTSGFDEQYFGPGTRLTVT.